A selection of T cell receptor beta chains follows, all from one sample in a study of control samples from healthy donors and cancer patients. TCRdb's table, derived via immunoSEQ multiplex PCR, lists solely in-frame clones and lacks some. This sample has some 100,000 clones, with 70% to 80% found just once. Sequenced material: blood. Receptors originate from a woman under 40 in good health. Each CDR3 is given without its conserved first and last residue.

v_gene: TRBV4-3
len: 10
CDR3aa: ASSQVGGGYT

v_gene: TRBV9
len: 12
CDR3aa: ASSVLDSFNEQF

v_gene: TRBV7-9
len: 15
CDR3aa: ASSLYPRGPSSYEQY

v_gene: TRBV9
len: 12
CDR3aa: ASSVDISNSPLH

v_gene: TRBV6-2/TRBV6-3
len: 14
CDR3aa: ASSPRGQGANQPQH

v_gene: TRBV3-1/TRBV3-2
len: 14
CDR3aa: ASSQSPTGGNEKLF

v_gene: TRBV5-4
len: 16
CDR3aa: ASSPMLVRQRFTDTQY

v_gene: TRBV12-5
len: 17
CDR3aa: ASGLVRGRDGPNIYEQY

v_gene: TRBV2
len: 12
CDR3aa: ASKYRRSNYGYT

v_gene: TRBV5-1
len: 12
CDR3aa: ASSLGLAFDEQF

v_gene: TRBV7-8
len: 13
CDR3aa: ASSLVRDSPAGYT

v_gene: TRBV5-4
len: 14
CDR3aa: ASSKGWDTDNEKLF

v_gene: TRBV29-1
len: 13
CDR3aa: SVELWTGPREKLF

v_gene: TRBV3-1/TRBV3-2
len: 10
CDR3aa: ASNLANYGYT